A selection of T cell receptor beta chains follows, all from one sample in a study of blood T cell repertoires in COVID-19. Repertoires were generated with immunoSEQ multiplex PCR, while TCRdb's copy carries only in-frame clones and drops some. Among fewer than 250,000 clones, about 83% were seen once, and the ten largest hold 7.6%. Sequenced material: peripheral blood. Receptor source: a woman aged 50 to 60 with active or convalescent COVID-19. The CDR3 runs from the conserved cysteine through the conserved F or W. D genes are given only for firm matches. Clone sizes are given selectively: once, few, many, or a class where the clone is expanded.

abundance: .; v_gene: TRBV5-1; d_gene: .; j_gene: TRBJ1-5; CDR3aa: CASSLAGDSNQPQHF; CDR3nt: TGCGCCAGCAGCTTGGCGGGGGATAGCAATCAGCCCCAGCATTTT
abundance: .; v_gene: TRBV28; d_gene: .; j_gene: TRBJ2-1; CDR3aa: CASSFLGGGDHEQFF; CDR3nt: TGTGCCAGCAGTTTCCTCGGAGGAGGGGACCATGAGCAGTTCTTC
abundance: .; v_gene: TRBV6-4; d_gene: TRBD1; j_gene: TRBJ1-2; CDR3aa: CASSDGGQGSGYTF; CDR3nt: TGTGCCAGCAGTGACGGAGGACAGGGCTCTGGCTACACCTTC
abundance: .; v_gene: TRBV12-1; d_gene: .; j_gene: TRBJ1-1; CDR3aa: CANAPLARVNTEAFF; CDR3nt: TGTGCCAACGCTCCCCTCGCCCGGGTAAACACTGAAGCTTTCTTT
abundance: many; v_gene: TRBV6-5; d_gene: TRBD2; j_gene: TRBJ2-7; CDR3aa: CASSYLPSGSYEQYF; CDR3nt: TGTGCCAGCAGTTACTTGCCCAGCGGGAGTTACGAGCAGTACTTC
abundance: .; v_gene: TRBV28; d_gene: TRBD2; j_gene: TRBJ2-5; CDR3aa: CASSLGGQETQYF; CDR3nt: TGTGCCAGCAGTTTGGGGGGGCAAGAGACCCAGTACTTC
abundance: .; v_gene: TRBV29-1; d_gene: .; j_gene: TRBJ2-7; CDR3aa: CSVRPQVEGVPEQYF; CDR3nt: TGCAGCGTGAGACCCCAAGTAGAGGGGGTCCCCGAGCAGTACTTC
abundance: .; v_gene: TRBV28; d_gene: .; j_gene: TRBJ2-7; CDR3aa: CASSPGGVNPYEQYF; CDR3nt: TGTGCCAGCAGTCCCGGAGGGGTTAATCCTTACGAGCAGTACTTC
abundance: .; v_gene: TRBV28; d_gene: TRBD1; j_gene: TRBJ1-5; CDR3aa: CASRETGVKVQPQHF; CDR3nt: TGTGCCAGCAGGGAGACAGGGGTAAAGGTTCAGCCCCAGCATTTT
abundance: .; v_gene: TRBV14; d_gene: .; j_gene: TRBJ2-3; CDR3aa: CASSFGSPLTDTQYF; CDR3nt: TGTGCCAGCAGCTTCGGGTCCCCACTCACAGATACGCAGTATTTT
abundance: .; v_gene: TRBV3-1/TRBV3-2; d_gene: .; j_gene: TRBJ2-5; CDR3aa: CASSLLSLAVQETQYF; CDR3nt: TGTGCCAGCAGCCTCCTCTCACTAGCTGTCCAAGAGACCCAGTACTTC
abundance: .; v_gene: TRBV5-5; d_gene: .; j_gene: TRBJ1-1; CDR3aa: CASSSYNTEAFF; CDR3nt: TGTGCCAGCAGCTCCTATAACACTGAAGCTTTCTTT
abundance: .; v_gene: TRBV28; d_gene: TRBD2; j_gene: TRBJ2-1; CDR3aa: CASSPLAEGGTWSSYNEQFF; CDR3nt: TGTGCCAGCAGCCCCCTAGCGGAAGGAGGCACATGGAGCTCCTACAATGAGCAGTTCTTC
abundance: .; v_gene: TRBV4-2; d_gene: TRBD2; j_gene: TRBJ2-7; CDR3aa: CASSPYTTSGNEQYF; CDR3nt: TGTGCCAGCAGCCCTTATACGACTAGCGGGAACGAGCAGTACTTC
abundance: .; v_gene: TRBV2; d_gene: TRBD1; j_gene: TRBJ1-1; CDR3aa: CASRDRGNLMNTEAFF; CDR3nt: TGTGCCAGCAGGGACAGGGGGAACCTAATGAACACTGAAGCTTTCTTT
abundance: once; v_gene: TRBV19; d_gene: TRBD2; j_gene: TRBJ2-1; CDR3aa: CASRLRTSGKYNEQFF; CDR3nt: TGTGCCAGTAGACTGAGGACTAGCGGGAAGTACAATGAGCAGTTCTTC
abundance: .; v_gene: TRBV19; d_gene: .; j_gene: TRBJ1-5; CDR3aa: CASSWAGYSNQPQHF; CDR3nt: TGTGCCAGTAGTTGGGCGGGCTATAGCAATCAGCCCCAGCATTTT
abundance: .; v_gene: TRBV18; d_gene: TRBD1; j_gene: TRBJ2-3; CDR3aa: CASSRFTGEGTDTQYF; CDR3nt: TGTGCCAGCTCACGATTTACAGGGGAAGGCACAGATACGCAGTATTTT
abundance: .; v_gene: TRBV7-9; d_gene: .; j_gene: TRBJ2-1; CDR3aa: CASIRGEQFF; CDR3nt: TGTGCCAGCATCAGGGGTGAGCAGTTCTTC
abundance: once; v_gene: TRBV10-3; d_gene: .; j_gene: TRBJ1-1; CDR3aa: CAISDTPLNTEAFF; CDR3nt: TGTGCCATCAGTGACACACCGTTGAACACTGAAGCTTTCTTT
abundance: .; v_gene: TRBV6-1; d_gene: .; j_gene: TRBJ1-5; CDR3aa: CASSEMAGYNQPQHF; CDR3nt: TGTGCCAGCAGTGAAATGGCAGGCTACAATCAGCCCCAGCATTTT
abundance: .; v_gene: TRBV6-5; d_gene: .; j_gene: TRBJ1-5; CDR3aa: CASIDRPRGQPQHF; CDR3nt: TGTGCCAGCATCGACAGGCCTAGGGGTCAGCCCCAGCATTTT
abundance: .; v_gene: TRBV6-2/TRBV6-3; d_gene: .; j_gene: TRBJ1-2; CDR3aa: CASSYGGAQGYGYTF; CDR3nt: TGTGCCAGCAGTTACGGTGGTGCACAGGGATATGGCTACACCTTC
abundance: few; v_gene: TRBV10-3; d_gene: .; j_gene: TRBJ1-1; CDR3aa: CAISVLGVGTEAFF; CDR3nt: TGTGCCATCAGTGTACTGGGCGTGGGCACTGAAGCTTTCTTT
abundance: few; v_gene: TRBV5-6; d_gene: .; j_gene: TRBJ2-5; CDR3aa: CASSLGQGFETQYF; CDR3nt: TGTGCCAGCAGCTTGGGGCAGGGATTTGAGACCCAGTACTTC
abundance: .; v_gene: TRBV5-1; d_gene: .; j_gene: TRBJ1-1; CDR3aa: CASSLRGTNTEAFF; CDR3nt: TGCGCCAGCAGCTTGCGGGGAACGAACACTGAAGCTTTCTTT
abundance: .; v_gene: TRBV4-1; d_gene: .; j_gene: TRBJ2-7; CDR3aa: CASSPTGASGYYEQYF; CDR3nt: TGCGCCAGCAGCCCCACAGGAGCGTCTGGTTACTACGAGCAGTACTTC
abundance: .; v_gene: TRBV15; d_gene: .; j_gene: TRBJ1-4; CDR3aa: CATSRDWRGREDTNEKLFF; CDR3nt: TGTGCCACCAGCAGAGATTGGAGGGGCAGGGAGGACACTAATGAAAAACTGTTTTTT
abundance: many; v_gene: TRBV7-2; d_gene: .; j_gene: TRBJ1-1; CDR3aa: CASSFRGNTEAFF; CDR3nt: TGTGCCAGCAGCTTCAGAGGTAACACTGAAGCTTTCTTT
abundance: once; v_gene: TRBV3-1/TRBV3-2; d_gene: TRBD2; j_gene: TRBJ2-5; CDR3aa: CASSQDPLSSGGAETQYF; CDR3nt: TGTGCCAGCAGCCAAGATCCCCTCTCTAGCGGGGGGGCAGAGACCCAGTACTTC
abundance: .; v_gene: TRBV5-1; d_gene: .; j_gene: TRBJ2-2; CDR3aa: CASSLNVQGTGELFF; CDR3nt: TGCGCCAGCAGCTTGAATGTACAGGGTACCGGGGAGCTGTTTTTT
abundance: .; v_gene: TRBV7-2; d_gene: TRBD2; j_gene: TRBJ2-1; CDR3aa: CASSFGSWAGGPNEQFF; CDR3nt: TGTGCCAGCAGCTTTGGGTCCTGGGCGGGAGGGCCCAATGAGCAGTTCTTC
abundance: .; v_gene: TRBV2; d_gene: TRBD1; j_gene: TRBJ1-6; CDR3aa: CASIRDRDNSPLHF; CDR3nt: TGTGCCAGCATCCGGGACAGGGATAATTCACCCCTCCACTTT
abundance: .; v_gene: TRBV7-9; d_gene: .; j_gene: TRBJ2-5; CDR3aa: CASSGGRGETQYF; CDR3nt: TGTGCCAGCAGCGGTGGGCGTGGGGAGACCCAGTACTTC
abundance: .; v_gene: TRBV5-6; d_gene: .; j_gene: TRBJ2-2; CDR3aa: CASSLVLTAGELFF; CDR3nt: TGTGCCAGCAGCTTGGTCCTAACGGCCGGGGAGCTGTTTTTT
abundance: .; v_gene: TRBV11-1; d_gene: .; j_gene: TRBJ2-7; CDR3aa: CASSLNPGPNYEQYF; CDR3nt: TGTGCCAGCAGCTTAAACCCAGGTCCAAACTACGAGCAGTACTTC
abundance: .; v_gene: TRBV27; d_gene: .; j_gene: TRBJ2-1; CDR3aa: CASSLGRRGSSNEQFF; CDR3nt: TGTGCCAGCAGTTTAGGGCGGCGGGGCAGTTCCAATGAGCAGTTCTTC
abundance: .; v_gene: TRBV28; d_gene: TRBD2; j_gene: TRBJ2-1; CDR3aa: CASSSKLAGGYNEQFF; CDR3nt: TGTGCCAGCAGTTCAAAGCTAGCGGGGGGGTACAATGAGCAGTTCTTC
abundance: .; v_gene: TRBV2; d_gene: .; j_gene: TRBJ2-2; CDR3aa: CASVRQANTGELFF; CDR3nt: TGTGCCAGCGTACGACAAGCTAACACCGGGGAGCTGTTTTTT
abundance: .; v_gene: TRBV18; d_gene: .; j_gene: TRBJ1-2; CDR3aa: CASSSEGPSYGYTF; CDR3nt: TGTGCCAGCTCGTCTGAGGGCCCGAGCTATGGCTACACCTTC
abundance: .; v_gene: TRBV11-2; d_gene: TRBD1; j_gene: TRBJ1-6; CDR3aa: CASSSLRGQGNSPLHF; CDR3nt: TGTGCCAGCAGTTCCCTGAGGGGACAGGGGAACTCACCCCTCCACTTT
abundance: many; v_gene: TRBV19; d_gene: .; j_gene: TRBJ1-5; CDR3aa: CASSIYQGRNQPQHF; CDR3nt: TGTGCCAGTAGTATATACCAGGGGCGCAATCAGCCCCAGCATTTT
abundance: .; v_gene: TRBV6-5; d_gene: .; j_gene: TRBJ1-1; CDR3aa: CASSTGDTEAFF; CDR3nt: TGTGCCAGCAGTACGGGAGACACTGAAGCTTTCTTT
abundance: .; v_gene: TRBV29-1; d_gene: .; j_gene: TRBJ1-4; CDR3aa: CSVLQGSEKLFF; CDR3nt: TGCAGCGTTCTCCAGGGAAGTGAAAAACTGTTTTTT
abundance: .; v_gene: TRBV18; d_gene: TRBD1; j_gene: TRBJ1-3; CDR3aa: CASSPPRTGVSGNTIYF; CDR3nt: TGTGCCAGCTCACCACCGAGGACAGGGGTCTCTGGAAACACCATATATTTT
abundance: .; v_gene: TRBV12-5; d_gene: TRBD1; j_gene: TRBJ2-3; CDR3aa: CASAVGTGNILSDTQYF; CDR3nt: TGTGCTAGTGCCGTGGGGACAGGGAACATTTTGTCAGATACGCAGTATTTT
abundance: .; v_gene: TRBV28; d_gene: TRBD1; j_gene: TRBJ2-7; CDR3aa: CASSNRGHTHEQYF; CDR3nt: TGTGCCAGCAGTAACAGGGGTCATACTCACGAGCAGTACTTC
abundance: .; v_gene: TRBV29-1; d_gene: .; j_gene: TRBJ2-1; CDR3aa: CSVRTGGIEQFF; CDR3nt: TGCAGCGTTCGGACAGGAGGGATTGAGCAGTTCTTC
abundance: .; v_gene: TRBV24-1; d_gene: TRBD2; j_gene: TRBJ2-1; CDR3aa: CATSDTGGSYNEQFF; CDR3nt: TGTGCCACCAGTGATACGGGAGGATCCTACAATGAGCAGTTCTTC
abundance: .; v_gene: TRBV28; d_gene: .; j_gene: TRBJ1-2; CDR3aa: CASTPEGARDQYGYTF; CDR3nt: TGTGCCAGCACCCCCGAGGGTGCCCGTGACCAATATGGCTACACCTTC